This T cell receptor beta chain is from a study of blood T cell repertoires in COVID-19. Unmatched junction bases numbered 0, after V lost 4 bases and J lost 4 bases. The CDR3 sequence is 15 residues long. CDR1 and CDR2 from the germline V gene are KGHDR and SFDVKD. In the original workflow: Using reference gene primer amplification, nucleated cell counts were estimated. Only in-frame clones appear in the TCRdb table, and some are missing; sequencing was by immunoSEQ multiplex PCR. Clonal size and the V and J genes are those of that table, whereas D and trimming came from the DNA. This table has roughly 250,000 clones, approximately 91% appearing once.

The material sequenced was peripheral blood. The TCR originated in a man aged 25 to 45 with COVID-19, enrolled during active disease. The V and J genes are TRBV24-1 and TRBJ2-1; 13 bases line up with TRBD2. The CDR3 DNA is TGTGCCACCAGTGAGACTAGCGGGGGGTACAATGAGCAGTTCTTC. Its protein product is CATSETSGGYNEQFF.